This T cell receptor (beta chain) was identified during a study of blood T cell repertoires in COVID-19. Data came from immunoSEQ multiplex PCR; TCRdb stores just in-frame clones and leaves some out. The sample has 110,000 to 150,000 clones; approximately 86% are singletons. With V trimmed by 6 bases and J by 8 bases, 10 bases remained unmatched. The germline V gene encodes CDR1 MNHEY and CDR2 SMNVEV (reference sequence). This CDR3 region has 15 residues. J is TRBJ1-4 and V is TRBV27; 9 bases are a match to TRBD1. This TCR came from a human donor in a cohort sampled during active COVID-19. Specimen: peripheral blood. In DNA, the CDR3 is TGTGCCAGCAGCTCGGCTGGGACAGGGAGAGAAAAACTGTTTTTT. It translates to CASSSAGTGREKLFF.